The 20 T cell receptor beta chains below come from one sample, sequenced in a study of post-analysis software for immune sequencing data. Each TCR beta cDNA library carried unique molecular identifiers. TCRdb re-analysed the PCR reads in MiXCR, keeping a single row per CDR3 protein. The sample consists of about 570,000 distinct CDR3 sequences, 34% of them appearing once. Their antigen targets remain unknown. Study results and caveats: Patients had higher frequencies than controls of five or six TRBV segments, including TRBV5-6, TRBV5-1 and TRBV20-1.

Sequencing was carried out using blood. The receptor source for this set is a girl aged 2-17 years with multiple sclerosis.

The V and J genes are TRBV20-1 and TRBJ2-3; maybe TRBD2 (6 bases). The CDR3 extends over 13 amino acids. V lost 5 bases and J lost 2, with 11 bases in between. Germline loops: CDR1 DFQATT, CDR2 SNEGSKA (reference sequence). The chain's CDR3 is CSAPRGITDTQYF. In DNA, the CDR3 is TGCAGTGCTCCACGGGGGATCACAGATACGCAGTATTTT.

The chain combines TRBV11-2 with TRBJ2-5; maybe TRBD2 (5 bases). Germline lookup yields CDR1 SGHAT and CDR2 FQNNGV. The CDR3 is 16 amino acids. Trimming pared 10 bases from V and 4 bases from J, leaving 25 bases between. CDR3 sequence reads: CATGRLSAARRETQYF. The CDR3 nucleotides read TGTGCCACCGGCCGGCTCTCAGCGGCCAGGCGAGAGACCCAGTACTTC.

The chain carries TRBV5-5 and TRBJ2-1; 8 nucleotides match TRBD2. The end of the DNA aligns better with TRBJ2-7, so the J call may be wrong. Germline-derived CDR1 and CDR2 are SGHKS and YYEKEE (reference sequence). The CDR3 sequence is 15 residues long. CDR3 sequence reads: CASSAGRVTYNEQYF. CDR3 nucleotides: TGTGCCAGCAGCGCCGGGAGGGTGACCTACAATGAGCAGTACTTC.

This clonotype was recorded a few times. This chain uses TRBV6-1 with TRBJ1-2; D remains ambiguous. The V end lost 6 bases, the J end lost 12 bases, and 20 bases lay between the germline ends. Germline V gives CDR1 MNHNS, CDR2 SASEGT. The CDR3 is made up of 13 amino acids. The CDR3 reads CASSVPGRPPNTF. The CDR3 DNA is TGTGCCAGCAGCGTCCCGGGCAGGCCTCCCAACACCTTC.

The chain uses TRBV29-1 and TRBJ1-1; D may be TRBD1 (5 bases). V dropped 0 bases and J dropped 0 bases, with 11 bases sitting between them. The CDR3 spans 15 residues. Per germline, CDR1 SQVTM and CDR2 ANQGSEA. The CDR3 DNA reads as TGCAGCGTTGAAGATCCCGGGGGATTGAACACTGAAGCTTTCTTT. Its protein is CSVEDPGGLNTEAFF.

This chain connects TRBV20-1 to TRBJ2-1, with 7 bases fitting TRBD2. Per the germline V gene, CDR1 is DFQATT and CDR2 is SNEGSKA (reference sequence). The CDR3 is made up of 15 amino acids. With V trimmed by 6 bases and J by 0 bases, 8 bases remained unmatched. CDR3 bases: TGCAGTGCCCCCGCCCTAGCGGCCTCCTACAATGAGCAGTTCTTC. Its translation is CSAPALAASYNEQFF.

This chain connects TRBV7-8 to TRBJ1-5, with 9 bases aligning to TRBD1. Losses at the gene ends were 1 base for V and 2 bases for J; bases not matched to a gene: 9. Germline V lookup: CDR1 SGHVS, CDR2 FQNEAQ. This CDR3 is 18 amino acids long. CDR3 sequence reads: CASSLVLGQGFGNQPQHF. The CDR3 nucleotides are TGTGCCAGCAGCTTAGTTCTTGGACAGGGGTTCGGCAATCAGCCCCAGCATTTT.

The CDR3 nucleotides are TGCAGTGCTAGAGAGGTGACGGGCAATCAGCCCCAGCATTTT. The encoded protein is CSAREVTGNQPQHF. This sequence joins TRBV20-1 and TRBJ1-5; no definite D call. V lost 0 bases and J 2 bases, leaving 8 bases between the germline ends. CDR3 length: 14 residues. From germline, CDR1 is DFQATT and CDR2 SNEGSKA (reference sequence).

The CDR3, as DNA: TGTGCCAGCAGCTTAGGTCAGGGTGCCCGTGGATTTCAAGAGACCCAGTACTTC. It specifies CASSLGQGARGFQETQYF. V usage is TRBV7-9 and J usage is TRBJ2-5, with D tentatively TRBD1 (5 bases). Germline CDR1 and CDR2: SEHNR and FQNEAQ (reference sequence). The CDR3 runs 18 residues. Between the trimmed V and J ends, which lost 1 base and 2 bases, there was a span of 20 bases.

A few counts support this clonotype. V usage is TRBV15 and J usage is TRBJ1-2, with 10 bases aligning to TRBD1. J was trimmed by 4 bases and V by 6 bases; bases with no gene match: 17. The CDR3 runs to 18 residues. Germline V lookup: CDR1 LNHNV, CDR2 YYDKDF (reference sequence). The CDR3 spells CATRDPDVGQGKGYGYTF. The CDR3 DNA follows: TGTGCCACCAGGGATCCAGATGTGGGACAGGGGAAGGGCTATGGCTACACCTTC. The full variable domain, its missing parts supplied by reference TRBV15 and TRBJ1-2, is DAMVIQNPRYQVTQFGKPVTLSCSQTLNHNVMYWYQQKSSQAPKLLFHYYDKDFNNEADTPDNFQSRRPNTSFCFLDIRSPGLGDTAMYLCATRDPDVGQGKGYGYTFGSGTRLTVV.

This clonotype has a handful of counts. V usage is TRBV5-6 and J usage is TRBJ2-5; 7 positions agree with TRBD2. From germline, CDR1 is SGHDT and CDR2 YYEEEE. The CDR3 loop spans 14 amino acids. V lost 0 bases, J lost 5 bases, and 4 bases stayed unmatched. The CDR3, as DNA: TGTGCCAGCAGCTTGGGACTAGCTCCCGAGACCCAGTACTTC. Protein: CASSLGLAPETQYF. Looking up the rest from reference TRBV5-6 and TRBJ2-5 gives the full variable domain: DAGVTQSPTHLIKTRGQQVTLRCSPKSGHDTVSWYQQALGQGPQFIFQYYEEEERQRGNFPDRFSGHQFPNYSSELNVNALLLGDSALYLCASSLGLAPETQYFGPGTRLLVL.

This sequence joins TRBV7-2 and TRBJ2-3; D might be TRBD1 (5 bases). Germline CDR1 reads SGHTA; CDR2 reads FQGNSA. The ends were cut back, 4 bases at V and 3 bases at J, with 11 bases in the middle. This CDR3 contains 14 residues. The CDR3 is CASSSQGRTDTQYF. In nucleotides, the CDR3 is TGTGCCAGCAGCTCTCAGGGAAGGACAGATACGCAGTATTTT.

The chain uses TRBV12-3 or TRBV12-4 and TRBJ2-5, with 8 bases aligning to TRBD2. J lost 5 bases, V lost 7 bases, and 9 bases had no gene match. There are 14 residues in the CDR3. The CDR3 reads CASNPGGATETQYF. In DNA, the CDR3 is TGTGCCAGCAACCCGGGGGGGGCCACTGAGACCCAGTACTTC.

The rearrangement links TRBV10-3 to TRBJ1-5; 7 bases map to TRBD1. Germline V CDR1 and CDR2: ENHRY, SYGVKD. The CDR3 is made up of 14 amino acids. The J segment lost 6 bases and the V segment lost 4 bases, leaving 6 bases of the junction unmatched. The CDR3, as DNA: TGTGCCATCAGTGCTCAGGGGGAAAGTCAGCCCCAGCATTTT. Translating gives CAISAQGESQPQHF.

The CDR3 is CATSTRQADTDTQYF. As DNA, the CDR3 is TGTGCCACCAGCACGAGACAGGCGGATACAGATACGCAGTATTTT. The chain combines TRBV15 with TRBJ2-3; maybe TRBD1 (6 bases). The CDR3 runs to 15 residues. Trimming removed 4 bases at V and 3 bases at J, with 14 bases between. Germline lookup yields CDR1 LNHNV and CDR2 YYDKDF (reference sequence).

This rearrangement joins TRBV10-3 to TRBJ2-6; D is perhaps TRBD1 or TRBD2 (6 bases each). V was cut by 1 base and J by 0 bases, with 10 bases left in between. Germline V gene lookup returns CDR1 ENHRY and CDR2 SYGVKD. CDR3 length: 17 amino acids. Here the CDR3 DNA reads TGTGCCATCAGTGAGTTGAGGGGGGACTCTGGGGCCAACGTCCTGACTTTC. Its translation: CAISELRGDSGANVLTF.

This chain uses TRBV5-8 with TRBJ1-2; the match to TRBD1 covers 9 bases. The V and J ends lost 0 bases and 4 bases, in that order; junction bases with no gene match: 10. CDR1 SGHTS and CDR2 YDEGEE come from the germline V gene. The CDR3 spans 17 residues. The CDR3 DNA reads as TGTGCCAGCAGCTTGGTGAGGACACAGGGGGCCTCCTATGGCTACACCTTC. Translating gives CASSLVRTQGASYGYTF.

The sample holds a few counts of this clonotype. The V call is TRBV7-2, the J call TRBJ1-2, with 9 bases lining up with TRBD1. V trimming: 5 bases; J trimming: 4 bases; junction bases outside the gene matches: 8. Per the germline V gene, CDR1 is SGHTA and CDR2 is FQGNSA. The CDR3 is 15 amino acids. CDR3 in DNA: TGTGCCAGCAGCACTGGGACAGGGCCGACCTATGGCTACACCTTC. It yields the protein CASSTGTGPTYGYTF.

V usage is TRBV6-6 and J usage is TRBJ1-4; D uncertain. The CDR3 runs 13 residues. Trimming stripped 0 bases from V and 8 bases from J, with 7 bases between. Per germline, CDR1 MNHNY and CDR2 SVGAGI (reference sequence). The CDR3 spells CASSYSKLEKLFF. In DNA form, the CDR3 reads TGTGCCAGCAGTTACTCGAAGCTCGAAAAACTGTTTTTT.

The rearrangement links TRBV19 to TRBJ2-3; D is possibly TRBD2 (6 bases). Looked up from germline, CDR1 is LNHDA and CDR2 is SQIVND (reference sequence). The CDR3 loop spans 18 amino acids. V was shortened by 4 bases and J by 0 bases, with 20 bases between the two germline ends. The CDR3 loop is CASSTTAGRGTSTDTQYF. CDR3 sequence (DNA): TGTGCCAGTAGTACTACTGCGGGGCGCGGAACTAGCACAGATACGCAGTATTTT.